The 3 T cell receptor beta chains reported below all come from one sample, sequenced in a study of shared clonotypes between healthy human individuals. The protocol was immunoSEQ multiplex PCR, while the TCRdb copy is restricted to in-frame clones and leaves out a portion. The profile shows approximately 740,000 clones, 74% of them singletons. The specimen was memory CD4+ T cells sorted from blood. Subset here: CD45RA-negative fraction. These receptors came from a woman in her 30s in good health.

This clone was seen a single time. Additional DNA sequences in this sample encode the identical CDR3. This chain connects TRBV18 to TRBJ2-7, with TRBD1 matching over 8 bases. The J segment lost 2 bases and the V segment lost 3 bases, leaving 6 bases of the junction unmatched. CDR1 is KGHSH, CDR2 LQKENI, per germline. This CDR3 is built from 15 residues. The CDR3 is CASSPNDRGTYEQYF. The CDR3 DNA sequence: TGTGCCAGCTCACCGAACGACAGGGGAACCTACGAGCAGTACTTC.

The rearrangement joins TRBV7-2 to TRBJ2-7, with D possibly being TRBD1 (6 bases). This CDR3 contains 14 residues. Looked up from germline, CDR1 is SGHTA and CDR2 is FQGNSA. Trimming removed 3 bases at V and 6 bases at J, with 15 bases between. The CDR3 DNA reads as TGTGCCAGCAGCTTCGACAGGACCCCCGGCGAGCAGTACTTC. This encodes CASSFDRTPGEQYF.

The gene calls are TRBV28 and TRBJ2-3; D perhaps matches TRBD2 (5 bases). The germline V gene encodes CDR1 MDHEN and CDR2 SYDVKM. The CDR3 spans 16 residues. Trimming took 5 bases from V and 5 from J, leaving 20 bases between them. CDR3 in amino acids: CASSPNLAFSIDTQYF. The CDR3 DNA follows: TGTGCCAGCAGTCCAAACCTAGCATTTTCGATAGATACGCAGTATTTT.